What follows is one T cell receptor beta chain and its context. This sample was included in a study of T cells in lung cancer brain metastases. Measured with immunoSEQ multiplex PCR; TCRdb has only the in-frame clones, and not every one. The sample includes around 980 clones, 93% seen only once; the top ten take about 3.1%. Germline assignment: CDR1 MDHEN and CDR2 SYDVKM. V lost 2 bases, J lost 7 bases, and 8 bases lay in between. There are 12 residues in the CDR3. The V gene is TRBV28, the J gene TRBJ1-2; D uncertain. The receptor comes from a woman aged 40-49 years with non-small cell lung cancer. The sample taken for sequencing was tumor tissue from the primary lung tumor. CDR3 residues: CASSLESGGYTF. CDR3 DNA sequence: TGTGCCAGCAGTTTAGAGAGTGGTGGCTACACCTTC.